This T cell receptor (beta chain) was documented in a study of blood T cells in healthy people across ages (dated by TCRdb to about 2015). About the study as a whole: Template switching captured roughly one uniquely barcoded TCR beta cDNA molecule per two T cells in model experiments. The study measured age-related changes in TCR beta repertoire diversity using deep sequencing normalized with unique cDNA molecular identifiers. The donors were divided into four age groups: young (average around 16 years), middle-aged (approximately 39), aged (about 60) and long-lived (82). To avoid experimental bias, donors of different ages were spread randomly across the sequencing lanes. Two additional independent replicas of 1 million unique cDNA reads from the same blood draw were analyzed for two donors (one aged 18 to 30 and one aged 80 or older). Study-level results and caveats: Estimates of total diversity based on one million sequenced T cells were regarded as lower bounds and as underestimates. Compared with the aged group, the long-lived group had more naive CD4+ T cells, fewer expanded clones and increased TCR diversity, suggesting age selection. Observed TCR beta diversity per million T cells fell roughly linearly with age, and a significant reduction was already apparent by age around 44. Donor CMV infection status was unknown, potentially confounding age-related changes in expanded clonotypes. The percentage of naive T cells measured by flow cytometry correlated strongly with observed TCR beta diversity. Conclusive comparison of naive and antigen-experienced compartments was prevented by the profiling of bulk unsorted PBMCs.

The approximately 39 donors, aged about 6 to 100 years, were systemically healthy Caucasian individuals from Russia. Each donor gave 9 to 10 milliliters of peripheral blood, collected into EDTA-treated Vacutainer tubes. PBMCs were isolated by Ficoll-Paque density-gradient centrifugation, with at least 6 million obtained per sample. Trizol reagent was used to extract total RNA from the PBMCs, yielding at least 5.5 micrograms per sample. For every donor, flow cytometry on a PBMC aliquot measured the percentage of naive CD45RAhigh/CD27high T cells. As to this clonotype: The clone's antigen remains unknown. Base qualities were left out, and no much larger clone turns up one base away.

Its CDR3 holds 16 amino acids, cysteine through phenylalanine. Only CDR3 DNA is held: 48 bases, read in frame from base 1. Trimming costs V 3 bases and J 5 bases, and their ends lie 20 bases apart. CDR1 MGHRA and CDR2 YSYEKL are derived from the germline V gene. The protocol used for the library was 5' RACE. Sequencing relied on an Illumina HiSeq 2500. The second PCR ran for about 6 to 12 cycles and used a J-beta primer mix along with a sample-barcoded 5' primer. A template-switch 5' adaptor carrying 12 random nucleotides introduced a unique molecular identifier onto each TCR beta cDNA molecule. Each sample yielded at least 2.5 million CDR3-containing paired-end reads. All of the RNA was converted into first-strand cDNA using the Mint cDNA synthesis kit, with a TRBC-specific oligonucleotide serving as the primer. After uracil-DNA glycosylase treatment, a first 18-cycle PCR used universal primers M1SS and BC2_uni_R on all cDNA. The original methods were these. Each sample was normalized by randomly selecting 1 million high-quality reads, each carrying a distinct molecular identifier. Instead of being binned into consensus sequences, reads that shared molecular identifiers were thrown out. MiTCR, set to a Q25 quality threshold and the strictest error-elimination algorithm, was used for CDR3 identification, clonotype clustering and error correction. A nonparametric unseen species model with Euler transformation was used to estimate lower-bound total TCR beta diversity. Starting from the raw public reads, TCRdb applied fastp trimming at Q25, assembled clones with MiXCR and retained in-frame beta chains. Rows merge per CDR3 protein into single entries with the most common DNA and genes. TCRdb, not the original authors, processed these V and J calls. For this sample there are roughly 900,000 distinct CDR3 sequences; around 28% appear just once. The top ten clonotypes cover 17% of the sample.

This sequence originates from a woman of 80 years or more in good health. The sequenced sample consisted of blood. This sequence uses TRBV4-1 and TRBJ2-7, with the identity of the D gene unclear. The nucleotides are TGCGCCAGCAGCCACGGACGGGTAACTGTTAGGAACGAGCAGTACTTC. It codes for CASSHGRVTVRNEQYF.